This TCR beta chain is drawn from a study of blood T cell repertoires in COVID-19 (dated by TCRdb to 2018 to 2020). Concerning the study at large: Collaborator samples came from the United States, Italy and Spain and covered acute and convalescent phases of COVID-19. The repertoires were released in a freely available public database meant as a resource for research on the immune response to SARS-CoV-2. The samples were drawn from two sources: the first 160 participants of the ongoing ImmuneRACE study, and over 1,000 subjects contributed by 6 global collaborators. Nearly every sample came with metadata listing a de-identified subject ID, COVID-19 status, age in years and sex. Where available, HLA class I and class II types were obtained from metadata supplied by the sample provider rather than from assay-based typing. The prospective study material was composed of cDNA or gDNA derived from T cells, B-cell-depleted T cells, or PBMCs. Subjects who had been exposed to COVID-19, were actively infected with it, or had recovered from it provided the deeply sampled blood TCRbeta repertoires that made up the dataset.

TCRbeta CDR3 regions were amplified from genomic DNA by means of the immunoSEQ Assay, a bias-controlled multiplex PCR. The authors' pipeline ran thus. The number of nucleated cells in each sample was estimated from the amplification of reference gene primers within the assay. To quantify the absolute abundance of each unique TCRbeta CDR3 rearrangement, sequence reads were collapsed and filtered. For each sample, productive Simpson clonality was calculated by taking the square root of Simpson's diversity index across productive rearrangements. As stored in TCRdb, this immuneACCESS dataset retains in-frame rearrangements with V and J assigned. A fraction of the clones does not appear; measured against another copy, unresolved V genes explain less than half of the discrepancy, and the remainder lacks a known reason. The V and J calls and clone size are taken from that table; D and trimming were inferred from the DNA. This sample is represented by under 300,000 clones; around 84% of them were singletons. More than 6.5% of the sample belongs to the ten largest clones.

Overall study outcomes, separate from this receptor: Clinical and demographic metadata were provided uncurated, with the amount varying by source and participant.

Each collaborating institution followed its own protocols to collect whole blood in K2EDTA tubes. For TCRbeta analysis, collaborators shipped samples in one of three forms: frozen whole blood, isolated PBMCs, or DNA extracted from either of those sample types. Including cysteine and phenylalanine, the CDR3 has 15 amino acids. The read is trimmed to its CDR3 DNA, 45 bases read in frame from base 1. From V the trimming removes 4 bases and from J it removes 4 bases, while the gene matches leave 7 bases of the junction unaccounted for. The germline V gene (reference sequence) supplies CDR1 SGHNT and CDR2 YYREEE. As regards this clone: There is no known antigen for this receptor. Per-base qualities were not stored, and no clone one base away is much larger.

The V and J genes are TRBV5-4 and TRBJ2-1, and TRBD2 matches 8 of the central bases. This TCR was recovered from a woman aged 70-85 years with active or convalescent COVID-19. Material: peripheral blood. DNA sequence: TGTGCCAGCAGCATGGCGGGGGGCCAATACAATGAGCAGTTCTTC. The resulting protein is CASSMAGGQYNEQFF.